This TCR beta chain comes out of a study of identical twins. This clonotype has more than one count but fewer than ten. Its antigen is not identified. Notes on the study in general: Memory repertoires lacked the insertion deficit that abundant cord blood beta clonotypes showed. There was an excess of low generation probability in the out-of-frame alpha sequences that twins shared. Out-of-frame TCR alpha sharing observed in monozygotic twins exceeded model estimates.

The germline gives CDR1 SGHVS, CDR2 FNYEAQ. The CDR3 runs to 12 residues. The V gene lost 3 bases and the J gene lost 5 bases, with 7 bases spanning the gap. MiXCR was run by TCRdb on the 5' RACE reads, yielding one entry per CDR3 protein. The sample lists 350,000 or so distinct CDR3 sequences; approximately 13% were seen once. These same data were also listed under a study on yellow fever vaccine responses in identical twins. That paper states: The authors reported partly convergent, partly personalized vaccine responses in identical twins.

Sequenced input: CD8+ T cells sorted from blood. The sequence was obtained from a woman in her late teens or twenties in good health. The chain employs TRBV7-6 and TRBJ2-5; D is undetermined. CDR3 sequence reads: CASSLYGETQYF. The DNA for the CDR3 is TGTGCCAGCAGCTTGTACGGGGAGACCCAGTACTTC.